Below are 2 T cell receptor beta chains sequenced from a single sample in a study of blood T cells in healthy people across ages. The use of a sample-barcoded 5' primer and a J-beta primer mix characterized a second PCR of about 6 to 11 cycles. TCRdb re-called the 5' RACE reads through MiXCR, storing one row per CDR3 protein. The top ten hold 45% to 55% of the sample, which has some 370,000 distinct CDR3 sequences, approximately 47% seen once. Input material: blood. Source of these receptors: a man between 60 and 75 years old in good health.

This clonotype came up a few times. The genes are TRBV27 and TRBJ1-6; TRBD1 might be the D (6 bases). Between the trimmed V and J ends, which lost 4 bases and 4 bases, there was a span of 23 bases. Germline V gene sequence: CDR1 MNHEY, CDR2 SMNVEV (reference sequence). CDR3 length: 19 residues. The CDR3 loop reads CASSSSGLPRGGYNSPLHF. CDR3 DNA sequence: TGTGCCAGCAGTTCCTCGGGACTGCCCCGAGGGGGTTATAATTCACCCCTCCACTTT.

The chain employs TRBV10-3 and TRBJ2-3; 10 positions match TRBD2. Germline CDR1 reads ENHRY; CDR2 reads SYGVKD. The CDR3 is made up of 15 amino acids. Trimming at V came to 0 bases and at J to 6 bases, leaving 3 bases not matched to a gene. CDR3 sequence (DNA): TGTGCCATCAGTGAGTCGGGGACTAGCGCCGATACGCAGTATTTT. It codes for CAISESGTSADTQYF.